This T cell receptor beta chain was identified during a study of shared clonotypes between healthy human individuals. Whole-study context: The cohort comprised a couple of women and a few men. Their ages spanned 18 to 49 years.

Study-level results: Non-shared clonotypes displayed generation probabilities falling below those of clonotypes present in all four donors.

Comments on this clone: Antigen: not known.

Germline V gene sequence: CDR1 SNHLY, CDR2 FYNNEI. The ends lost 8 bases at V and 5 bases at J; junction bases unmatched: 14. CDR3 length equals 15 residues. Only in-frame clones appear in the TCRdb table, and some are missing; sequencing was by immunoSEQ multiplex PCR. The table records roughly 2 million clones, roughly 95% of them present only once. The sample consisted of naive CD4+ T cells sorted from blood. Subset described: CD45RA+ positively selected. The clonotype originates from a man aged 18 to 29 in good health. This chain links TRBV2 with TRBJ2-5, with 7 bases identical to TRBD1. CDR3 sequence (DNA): TGTGCCAGCCGAAACCCGACAGGGCTGGTTGAGACCCAGTACTTC. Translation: CASRNPTGLVETQYF.